This TCR beta chain was sequenced during a study of molecular identifiers for immune sequencing clone quantification. The CDR3 contains 15 residues. Trimming cost V 6 bases and J 0 bases, with 15 bases left between them. In germline, CDR1 is MNHNS, CDR2 SASEGT. Study conclusions and caveats: One cell's worth of spiked Jurkat TCR RNA was reportedly detectable among about a million naive cells.

TCRdb itself ran the PCR reads through MiXCR, one entry per CDR3 protein. The sample lists 40,000 to 65,000 distinct CDR3 sequences, approximately 34% seen once, with 3.5% to 4% in the top ten. About this clonotype itself: As yet, its antigen is unknown.

The chain has TRBV6-1 and TRBJ2-7; D call uncertain. Input material: naive CD8+ T cells from blood, with Jurkat cell RNA spiked in. Documented subset: FACS-sorted CD8+CD4-CCR7+CD45RA+ naive T cells. The TCR was taken from a human donor in good health. Some libraries in this study had Jurkat cell RNA spiked in. The chain's CDR3 is CASRNIGESSYEQYF. CDR3 in DNA: TGTGCCAGCAGGAACATAGGAGAAAGCTCCTACGAGCAGTACTTC.